These 6 T cell receptor beta chains were all obtained from the same sample, sequenced in a study of cytomegalovirus exposure and HLA in healthy donors. Use of 60 Vbeta and 13 Jbeta primers characterized the PCR. The data were produced by immunoSEQ multiplex PCR, yet TCRdb's version contains in-frame clones alone and is incomplete. Of under 110,000 clones listed, 70% to 80% are singletons. Specimen: PBMCs. These receptors were obtained from a boy between 10 and 17 years old in good health and CMV-seronegative.

The chain links TRBV19 to TRBJ1-5; D gene unclear. CDR3 length equals 14 residues. The ends were cut back, 5 bases at V and 2 bases at J, with 10 bases in the middle. CDR1 LNHDA and CDR2 SQIVND come from the germline V gene (reference sequence). The DNA for the CDR3 is TGTGCCAGTAGTGTCCCCGGGGGCAATCAGCCCCAGCATTTT. Translation gives CASSVPGGNQPQHF.

This chain links TRBV11-2 with TRBJ1-5; D may be TRBD1 (5 bases). Deletions cut 1 base from V and 0 bases from J, with 13 bases between. This CDR3 region has 17 residues. The germline gives CDR1 SGHAT, CDR2 FQNNGV. CDR3 sequence reads: CASSLGRTPYSNQPQHF. The CDR3 DNA follows: TGTGCCAGCAGCTTAGGAAGGACACCTTATAGCAATCAGCCCCAGCATTTT. The full variable domain, rest sourced from reference TRBV11-2 and TRBJ1-5, is EAGVAQSPRYKIIEKRQSVAFWCNPISGHATLYWYQQILGQGPKLLIQFQNNGVVDDSQLPKDRFSAERLKGVDSTLKIQPAKLEDSAVYLCASSLGRTPYSNQPQHFGDGTRLSIL.

The chain is built from TRBV5-1 and TRBJ1-4; TRBD1 agrees at 10 bases. V shed 0 bases, J shed 8 bases, and the junction held 7 bases outside the gene matches. Germline V gene data show CDR1 as SGHRS and CDR2 as YFSETQ. This CDR3 comprises 16 residues. As DNA, the CDR3 is TGCGCCAGCAGCTTGGAGCCCGGGACAGGGGTGGAAAAACTGTTTTTT. It codes for CASSLEPGTGVEKLFF.

This chain connects TRBV5-6 to TRBJ2-7; 11 bases are shared with TRBD2. With 4 bases clipped from V and 6 bases from J, the junction kept 9 bases outside the gene matches. Germline-derived CDR1 and CDR2 are SGHDT and YYEEEE. The CDR3 sequence is 15 residues long. The CDR3 here is CASSLAGGIFSEQYF. The CDR3 DNA follows: TGTGCCAGCAGCCTAGCGGGAGGTATTTTTAGCGAGCAGTACTTC.

The chain uses TRBV28 and TRBJ1-4; no clear D gene. The CDR3 runs to 14 residues. The germline V gene has CDR1 MDHEN and CDR2 SYDVKM. V lost 2 bases, J lost 7 bases, and 11 bases lay in between. The CDR3 region has the DNA TGTGCCAGCAGTTTAGGCAGGCTATCTGAAAAACTGTTTTTT. Its translation is CASSLGRLSEKLFF.

V gene TRBV28 combines with J gene TRBJ2-7, with TRBD1 matching 8 bases. Germline CDR1 reads MDHEN; CDR2 reads SYDVKM. The V and J ends lost 9 bases and 3 bases, in that order; junction bases with no gene match: 7. The CDR3 covers 13 residues. The CDR3 DNA follows: TGTGCCAGTCGACAGGGGATTCTCTACGAGCAGTACTTC. Its translation is CASRQGILYEQYF.